One sample yielded the 22 T cell receptor beta chains listed below, sequenced in a study of OX40 agonist ivuxolimab in advanced cancers. The protocol was immunoSEQ multiplex PCR, while the TCRdb copy is restricted to in-frame clones and leaves out a portion. The sample carries fewer than 70,000 clones, around nine tenths recorded once. This sample comprised CD4+ or CD8+ T cells sorted from blood, obtained in a trial of the OX40 agonist ivuxolimab. Receptor source: an adult with an advanced solid tumor such as melanoma, head and neck, liver or kidney cancer.

The chain couples TRBV5-1 to TRBJ2-3; no reliable D call. The CDR3 loop spans 13 amino acids. Germline-derived CDR1 and CDR2 are SGHRS and YFSETQ. V lost 0 bases and J lost 1, with 3 bases in between. The CDR3 here is CASSLARTDTQYF. As DNA, the CDR3 is TGCGCCAGCAGCTTGGCCCGCACAGATACGCAGTATTTT.

The chain links TRBV7-2 to TRBJ2-5; TRBD2 matches at 13 bases. The CDR3 has 17 amino acids. J lost 2 bases, V lost 1 base, and 4 bases had no gene match. From germline, CDR1 is SGHTA and CDR2 FQGNSA. The CDR3 spells CASSLGLLAGGQETQYF. In DNA, the CDR3 is TGTGCCAGCAGCTTAGGTTTACTAGCGGGGGGGCAAGAGACCCAGTACTTC.

The V call is TRBV7-9, the J call TRBJ2-3; 7 bases map to TRBD1. CDR1 and CDR2 from the germline V gene are SEHNR and FQNEAQ (reference sequence). The CDR3 spans 15 residues. Germline trimming cut 3 bases from V and 4 bases from J; bases unmatched to any gene: 7. CDR3 DNA sequence: TGTGCCAGCAGCTTTGGACAGGTTGGAGCAGATACGCAGTATTTT. This sequence encodes CASSFGQVGADTQYF.

CDR3 loop: CASSLRVGTNPSYEQYF. CDR3 nucleotide sequence: TGTGCCAGCAGTTTACGAGTAGGGACTAACCCCTCCTACGAGCAGTACTTC. The chain couples TRBV27 to TRBJ2-7; TRBD2 matches at 7 bases. V lost 2 bases, J lost 0 bases, and 10 bases stayed unmatched. The CDR3 contains 17 residues. Looked up from germline, CDR1 is MNHEY and CDR2 is SMNVEV (reference sequence).

The gene calls are TRBV5-1 and TRBJ1-1, with D perhaps TRBD1 (6 bases). The CDR3 extends over 14 amino acids. Trimming shortened V by 3 bases and J by 8 bases, and 17 bases separated the two germline ends. Germline V gives CDR1 SGHRS, CDR2 YFSETQ. CDR3 in amino acids: CASSSLLGALEAFF. CDR3 nucleotide sequence: TGCGCCAGCAGCTCTCTGTTGGGGGCACTGGAAGCTTTCTTT.

V usage is TRBV5-4 and J usage is TRBJ2-5, with D unclear. V was clipped by 2 bases and J by 5 bases, with 10 bases between them. Germline CDR1 and CDR2: SGHNT and YYREEE (reference sequence). This CDR3 has 13 amino acids. The DNA for the CDR3 is TGTGCCAGCAGCTTCCCTATCTCGGAGACCCAGTACTTC. Protein: CASSFPISETQYF.

The chain carries TRBV10-3 and TRBJ2-1; 7 positions match TRBD2. The germline V gene has CDR1 ENHRY and CDR2 SYGVKD. The ends lost 10 bases at V and 7 bases at J; junction bases unmatched: 16. The CDR3 totals 15 residues. The CDR3 nucleotides read TGTGCCACGAAACAGAGCGGGACTATGCCAAATGAGCAGTTCTTC. Protein sequence: CATKQSGTMPNEQFF.

CDR3 residues: CASSLAGGGDIQYF. DNA for the CDR3: TGTGCCAGCAGCTTAGCGGGAGGGGGTGACATTCAGTACTTC. J is TRBJ2-4 and V is TRBV7-9; TRBD2 might be the D (7 bases). Germline assignment: CDR1 SEHNR and CDR2 FQNEAQ (reference sequence). V was clipped by 0 bases and J by 8 bases, with 11 bases between them. The CDR3 has 14 residues.

In the case of this clone: Within the sample, other DNA sequences also encode this same CDR3. The chain uses TRBV7-2 and TRBJ1-5; D remains unclear. The germline CDR1 and CDR2 sequences are SGHTA and FQGNSA. The CDR3 runs to 13 residues. Trimming removed 2 bases from V and 5 bases from J, with 7 bases in between. This chain's CDR3 is CASSLSGDQPQHF. The CDR3 DNA reads as TGTGCCAGCAGCTTATCCGGCGATCAGCCCCAGCATTTT.

In its sample, this clone was seen a few times. The V call is TRBV2, the J call TRBJ2-7, with D tentatively TRBD2 (6 bases). Trimming left V 5 bases short and J 0 bases short, with 11 bases between. The CDR3 is 14 amino acids. Germline values: CDR1 SNHLY, CDR2 FYNNEI. CDR3 DNA: TGTGCCAGCAGTCTCGACGGGAGCTCCTACGAGCAGTACTTC. Protein: CASSLDGSSYEQYF.

V is TRBV7-9 and J is TRBJ2-1; 8 nucleotides align to TRBD2. V lost 1 base and J lost 0; bases outside the gene matches: 8. Germline CDR1 SEHNR, CDR2 FQNEAQ (reference sequence). The length of the CDR3 is 18 residues. CDR3 protein: CASSLVGASGSSYNEQFF. The DNA of the CDR3 is TGTGCCAGCAGCTTAGTGGGGGCTAGCGGGTCCTCCTACAATGAGCAGTTCTTC. Full variable domain (outside the CDR3, taken from reference TRBV7-9 and TRBJ2-1): DTGVSQNPRHKITKRGQNVTFRCDPISEHNRLYWYRQTLGQGPEFLTYFQNEAQLEKSRLLSDRFSAERPKGSFSTLEIQRTEQGDSAMYLCASSLVGASGSSYNEQFFGPGTRLTVL.

V usage is TRBV18 and J usage is TRBJ2-4; no clear D gene. Trimming left V 3 bases short and J 0 bases short, with 6 bases between. CDR1 is KGHSH, CDR2 LQKENI, per germline. This CDR3 has 14 amino acids. The CDR3 sequence is CASSPPAAKNIQYF. CDR3 DNA sequence: TGTGCCAGCTCACCGCCGGCAGCCAAAAACATTCAGTACTTC.

The gene calls are TRBV5-1 and TRBJ2-1; 10 bases are a match to TRBD2. The CDR3 totals 15 residues. Germline V gene sequence: CDR1 SGHRS, CDR2 YFSETQ. Unmatched junction bases numbered 7, after V lost 0 bases and J lost 10 bases. The CDR3 is CASSLDLAGVKEQFF. CDR3 nucleotide sequence: TGCGCCAGCAGCTTGGATCTAGCGGGGGTAAAAGAGCAGTTCTTC.

The chain uses TRBV6-5 and TRBJ2-7; D uncertain. This CDR3 has 11 residues. V was clipped by 4 bases and J by 3 bases, with 4 bases between them. Germline V CDR1 and CDR2: MNHEY, SVGAGI. The CDR3 DNA sequence: TGTGCCAGCAGTTTCAGCTACGAGCAGTACTTC. It codes for CASSFSYEQYF.

The chain recombines TRBV6-5 with TRBJ1-2; 7 bases match TRBD1. The length of the CDR3 is 15 residues. The J segment lost 3 bases and the V segment lost 8 bases, leaving 12 bases of the junction unmatched. Germline V gene data show CDR1 as MNHEY and CDR2 as SVGAGI. Written as DNA, the CDR3 is TGTGCCAGCTCTACCCTTGACAGGGCGGACTATGGCTACACCTTC. Translation gives CASSTLDRADYGYTF.

V gene TRBV7-8 combines with J gene TRBJ2-7; no firm D call. This CDR3 is 13 amino acids long. Germline CDR1 SGHVS, CDR2 FQNEAQ. V shed 2 bases and J shed 3 bases, with 8 bases lying between them. The CDR3 nucleotides read TGTGCCAGCAGCTTATTGGCCTACTACGAGCAGTACTTC. Translation: CASSLLAYYEQYF. Filled out from reference TRBV7-8 and TRBJ2-7, the complete variable domain reads GAGVSQSPRYKVAKRGQDVALRCDPISGHVSLFWYQQALGQGPEFLTYFQNEAQLDKSGLPSDRFFAERPEGSVSTLKIQRTQQEDSAVYLCASSLLAYYEQYFGPGTRLTVT.

This chain uses TRBV6-5 with TRBJ1-3; no definite D call. The CDR3 sequence is 11 residues long. Germline lookup yields CDR1 MNHEY and CDR2 SVGAGI. V was clipped by 6 bases and J by 4 bases, with 4 bases between them. CDR3: CASRTGNTIYF. The CDR3 nucleotides are TGTGCCAGCAGAACGGGAAACACCATATATTTT.

The chain recombines TRBV19 with TRBJ2-7, with 8 nucleotides matching TRBD2. J gave up 3 bases and V 2 bases, and 6 bases lay outside the gene matches. Germline CDR1 LNHDA, CDR2 SQIVND (reference sequence). This CDR3 has 15 amino acids. The CDR3 spells CASSIQGSGVYEQYF. The CDR3 region has the DNA TGTGCCAGTAGTATACAGGGTAGCGGGGTCTACGAGCAGTACTTC.

This sequence joins TRBV28 and TRBJ2-7, with 7 positions matching TRBD1. Germline V lookup: CDR1 MDHEN, CDR2 SYDVKM. The CDR3 is 16 residues long. Germline trimming cut 5 bases from V and 2 bases from J; bases unmatched to any gene: 12. The CDR3 region has the DNA TGTGCCAGCAGTCCTCTCCAAGGGGGCGTTACCTACGAGCAGTACTTC. Residues: CASSPLQGGVTYEQYF.

In this sample, this clone turned up a few times. The V and J genes are TRBV5-4 and TRBJ1-4, with 8 bases fitting TRBD1. The V gene end was trimmed by 4 bases and the J gene end by 3 bases; junction bases not matched to a gene: 8. CDR1 is SGHNT, CDR2 YYREEE, per germline (reference sequence). This CDR3 spans 16 amino acids. The CDR3 sequence: CASSHYQGASNEKLFF. The CDR3 nucleotides are TGTGCCAGCAGCCACTATCAGGGGGCCTCTAATGAAAAACTGTTTTTT.

This chain joins TRBV7-9 and TRBJ2-5, with 8 bases identical to TRBD1. This CDR3 has 15 amino acids. Losses at the gene ends were 5 bases for V and 1 base for J; bases not matched to a gene: 6. The germline V gene encodes CDR1 SEHNR and CDR2 FQNEAQ (reference sequence). CDR3 nucleotide sequence: TGTGCCAGCAGCCGTGGACAGGGTGGCCAAGAGACCCAGTACTTC. Translated, it gives CASSRGQGGQETQYF.

The chain combines TRBV5-4 with TRBJ2-1; 11 nucleotides line up with TRBD2. CDR3 size: 15 residues. With 4 bases clipped from V and 4 bases from J, the junction kept 4 bases outside the gene matches. The V gene's germline CDR1 is SGHNT and CDR2 YYREEE (reference sequence). The CDR3 is CASSQGLAVYNEQFF. CDR3 nucleotide sequence: TGTGCCAGCAGCCAGGGACTAGCGGTTTACAATGAGCAGTTCTTC.